These 12 T cell receptor beta chains were sequenced from one sample in a study of naive and memory T cell subsets. Study-level findings and limits: Naive repertoires, especially CD8, held a few larger clonotypes, possibly memory cells re-expressing CD45RA.

Which antigens these TCRs recognize remains unknown. Both TRBC1 and TRBC2 were covered by a beta constant-region primer of two equimolar oligonucleotides. The ligated cDNA underwent four PCR rounds using SP2 and nested alpha and beta constant-region primers. TCRdb redid the calling of the UMI-ligation and nested PCR reads with MiXCR, one entry per CDR3 protein. The table includes under 150,000 distinct CDR3 sequences, approximately 18% detected once. Sequencing input: naive CD8+ T cells from blood. The receptors come from a human donor in good health.

The rearrangement links TRBV30 to TRBJ1-2, with D possibly being TRBD1 (5 bases). Germline-derived CDR1 and CDR2 are GTSNPN and SVGIG (reference sequence). Between the trimmed V and J ends, which lost 0 bases and 6 bases, there was a span of 11 bases. The CDR3 is 13 amino acids. The CDR3: CAWSVMGGDGYTF. The CDR3 nucleotides are TGTGCCTGGAGTGTAATGGGGGGAGATGGCTACACCTTC.

The chain carries TRBV2 and TRBJ2-2; D is unresolved. V lost 10 bases to trimming and J lost 1 base, with 7 bases between them. Germline CDR1 and CDR2: SNHLY and FYNNEI. The CDR3 runs to 12 residues. CDR3 residues: CATTQNTGELFF. Here the CDR3 DNA reads TGTGCCACTACACAGAACACCGGGGAGCTGTTTTTT. Based on the CDR3 plus reference TRBV2 and TRBJ2-2, the full variable domain is EPEVTQTPSHQVTQMGQEVILRCVPISNHLYFYWYRQILGQKVEFLVSFYNNEISEKSEIFDDQFSVERPDGSNFTLKIRSTKLEDSAMYFCATTQNTGELFFGEGSRLTVL.

This chain links TRBV7-8 with TRBJ1-1, with a weak D call TRBD1 (5 bases). The germline V gene encodes CDR1 SGHVS and CDR2 FQNEAQ. This CDR3 has 14 amino acids. Trimming shortened V by 1 base and J by 3 bases, and 9 bases separated the two germline ends. For the CDR3, the DNA is TGTGCCAGCAGCTTAGTCCTAGGGGACACTGAAGCTTTCTTT. Translating gives CASSLVLGDTEAFF.

The rearrangement uses TRBV7-9 and TRBJ2-4; no reliable D call. The V end was cut by 5 bases, the J end by 0 bases, with 14 bases between. This CDR3 comprises 16 residues. Germline CDR1 reads SEHNR; CDR2 reads FQNEAQ (reference sequence). For the CDR3, the DNA is TGTGCCAGCAGCACTACAGAGAATATAGCCAAAAACATTCAGTACTTC. It is translated as CASSTTENIAKNIQYF.

This clonotype turned up a few times. This chain links TRBV27 with TRBJ2-2; 10 positions match TRBD1. The CDR3 loop spans 16 amino acids. Trimming cost V 1 base and J 7 bases; bases outside gene matches: 6. The V gene's germline CDR1 is MNHEY and CDR2 SMNVEV (reference sequence). DNA for the CDR3: TGTGCCAGCAGTTTATATAAGGGACAGGGGAGCGGGGAGCTGTTTTTT. Its translation: CASSLYKGQGSGELFF.

The chain joins TRBV15 to TRBJ1-2; D is possibly TRBD1 (6 bases). CDR1 is LNHNV and CDR2 is YYDKDF in the germline V gene (reference sequence). Trimming left V 5 bases short and J 8 bases short, with 15 bases between. The CDR3 consists of 13 residues. CDR3 sequence (DNA): TGTGCCACCAGCCGGACAGCCCAGGGCGGCTACACCTTC. This sequence encodes CATSRTAQGGYTF.

The CDR3 coding sequence is TGCGCCAGCAGCCCATCGGACCGGGGACAGGGCAGTACAGATGAAAAACTGTTTTTT. Amino acid sequence: CASSPSDRGQGSTDEKLFF. The chain joins TRBV5-1 to TRBJ1-4, with 9 positions matching TRBD1. The J segment lost 6 bases and the V segment lost 4 bases, leaving 19 bases of the junction unmatched. CDR1 is SGHRS, CDR2 YFSETQ, per germline. The CDR3 extends over 19 amino acids.

This clonotype was counted only a few times. This chain connects TRBV12-3 or TRBV12-4 to TRBJ2-7; D is tentatively TRBD1 or TRBD2 (5 bases each). V was pared by 5 bases and J by 4 bases, with 30 bases between. This CDR3 region has 19 residues. The CDR3 DNA reads TGTGCCAGCAGTAGAGAAATGGACTCTCTAGGGGTAAATTTGTACGAGCAGTACTTC. It translates to CASSREMDSLGVNLYEQYF.

This clonotype has a handful of counts. The rearrangement joins TRBV7-9 to TRBJ1-1, with a tentative D call TRBD1 (5 bases). The V and J ends lost 8 bases and 8 bases respectively, with 12 bases between them. This CDR3 spans 11 amino acids. Germline CDR1 SEHNR, CDR2 FQNEAQ (reference sequence). CDR3 in amino acids: CASGGFGEAFF. CDR3 in DNA: TGTGCCAGCGGGGGTTTCGGGGAAGCTTTCTTT. The complete variable domain, with remaining parts taken from reference TRBV7-9 and TRBJ1-1, reads DTGVSQNPRHKITKRGQNVTFRCDPISEHNRLYWYRQTLGQGPEFLTYFQNEAQLEKSRLLSDRFSAERPKGSFSTLEIQRTEQGDSAMYLCASGGFGEAFFGQGTRLTVV.

The CDR3, as DNA: TGTGCCAGCAGTAAAACTAGCGGGGACCACACAGATACGCAGTATTTT. Amino acids: CASSKTSGDHTDTQYF. This chain links TRBV28 with TRBJ2-3; 10 nucleotides line up with TRBD2. Trimming removed 5 bases from V and 2 bases from J; junction bases left unmatched: 7. The CDR3 contains 16 residues. Looked up from germline, CDR1 is MDHEN and CDR2 is SYDVKM.

Only a few counts were recorded for this clonotype. The CDR3 loop reads CASRYRNTGELFF. The CDR3 nucleotides read TGTGCCAGCAGGTACAGGAACACCGGGGAGCTGTTTTTT. The V gene is TRBV28, the J gene TRBJ2-2; no reliable D call. Per germline, CDR1 MDHEN and CDR2 SYDVKM. The CDR3 runs 13 residues. The V end lost 6 bases, the J end lost 1 base, and 6 bases lay between the germline ends.

The J gene is TRBJ2-5, the V gene TRBV4-3; no reliable D call. The V end was cut by 0 bases, the J end by 0 bases, with 8 bases between. Germline V gene lookup returns CDR1 LGHNA and CDR2 YSLEER. The CDR3 contains 15 residues. The DNA of the CDR3 is TGCGCCAGCAGCCAAGACAGAACGTACCAAGAGACCCAGTACTTC. Amino acid sequence: CASSQDRTYQETQYF.